A single sample gave rise to the 7 T cell receptor beta chains below, sequenced in a study of human thymus T cells. Clones were sequenced by immunoSEQ multiplex PCR, and TCRdb holds only the in-frame ones, with some missing. The data show tens of thousands of clones, around 95% seen once. Thymus tissue for the work was resected from patients undergoing corrective heart surgery. The sample taken for sequencing was thymus tissue. The receptors derive from a girl under three years old with a congenital heart defect but otherwise immunologically healthy.

The chain joins TRBV19 to TRBJ1-2; D ambiguous. The germline V gene has CDR1 LNHDA and CDR2 SQIVND (reference sequence). Trimming stripped 1 base from V and 5 bases from J, with 32 bases between. This CDR3 has 21 residues. DNA of the CDR3: TGTGCCAGTAGTATAGGCGTCGGGCCTTCGACGCCGCTTCAGTGGCGATATGGCTACACCTTC. This sequence encodes CASSIGVGPSTPLQWRYGYTF.

The chain employs TRBV5-4 and TRBJ2-7; 13 positions match TRBD2. CDR1 is SGHNT and CDR2 is YYREEE in the germline V gene (reference sequence). This CDR3 region has 16 residues. The V and J ends lost 3 bases and 3 bases, in that order; junction bases with no gene match: 6. The CDR3 here is CASSCTGTSGVYEQYF. The DNA for the CDR3 is TGTGCCAGCAGCTGCACCGGGACTAGCGGGGTCTACGAGCAGTACTTC.

The genes are TRBV9 and TRBJ2-3; D ambiguous. The CDR3 contains 17 residues. Between the trimmed V and J ends, which lost 0 bases and 0 bases, there was a span of 14 bases. The germline gives CDR1 SGDLS, CDR2 YYNGEE. DNA of the CDR3: TGTGCCAGCAGCGTAGGAAGCCAGACGATGAGCACAGATACGCAGTATTTT. Protein product: CASSVGSQTMSTDTQYF.

This chain uses TRBV27 with TRBJ1-5; 11 positions match TRBD1. The J segment lost 7 bases and the V segment lost 7 bases, leaving 15 bases of the junction unmatched. Per the germline V gene, CDR1 is MNHEY and CDR2 is SMNVEV (reference sequence). CDR3 length: 17 residues. This CDR3 reads CASTGLPGTGGGQPQHF. In nucleotides, the CDR3 is TGTGCCAGCACTGGGCTCCCCGGGACAGGGGGGGGACAGCCCCAGCATTTT.

The chain links TRBV5-5 to TRBJ2-7, with D perhaps matching TRBD2 (5 bases). V was trimmed by 3 bases and J by 4 bases, leaving 26 bases between them. Germline-derived CDR1 and CDR2 are SGHKS and YYEKEE (reference sequence). The CDR3 spans 18 residues. CDR3 residues: CASSYRSCGIGGAYEQYF. The DNA for the CDR3 is TGTGCCAGCAGCTATCGGAGTTGTGGTATCGGAGGAGCGTACGAGCAGTACTTC.

V and J are TRBV5-1 and TRBJ2-3; TRBD2 aligns across 8 bases. CDR1 SGHRS and CDR2 YFSETQ come from the germline V gene. The CDR3 sequence is 17 residues long. Unmatched junction bases numbered 14, after V lost 4 bases and J lost 4 bases. The chain's CDR3 is CASSRGGRVPGADTQYF. The CDR3 nucleotides are TGCGCCAGCAGCCGCGGGGGGCGGGTCCCGGGCGCAGATACGCAGTATTTT.

The V gene is TRBV15, the J gene TRBJ1-2, with TRBD1 as a possible D gene (6 bases). V was cut by 4 bases and J by 9 bases, with 18 bases left in between. In germline, CDR1 is LNHNV, CDR2 YYDKDF (reference sequence). The CDR3 sequence is 14 residues long. CDR3 region: CATSTVSGTLRYTF. The DNA for the CDR3 is TGTGCCACCAGCACCGTATCCGGGACACTGCGCTACACCTTC.